This entry lists 27 T cell receptor beta chains sequenced from one sample in a study of blood T cell repertoires in COVID-19. Data came from immunoSEQ multiplex PCR; TCRdb stores just in-frame clones and leaves some out. Here the sample spans some 300,000 clones, around 86% being singletons. Sequenced sample: PBMCs or T cells enriched from blood (not recorded which). The receptors shown here come from a woman between 35 and 50 years old who had recovered from COVID-19.

The gene calls are TRBV7-3 and TRBJ1-1, with TRBD1 as a possible D gene (6 bases). This CDR3 is built from 13 residues. CDR1 and CDR2 from the germline V gene are SGHTA and FQGTGA. V was pared by 3 bases and J by 11 bases, with 16 bases between. The CDR3 DNA follows: TGTGCCAGCAGCTTCGACGCACAGGGAAGGGCTTTCTTT. It codes for CASSFDAQGRAFF.

The chain links TRBV2 to TRBJ1-1, with TRBD1 identical over 9 bases. With V trimmed by 7 bases and J by 8 bases, 8 bases remained unmatched. The germline CDR1 and CDR2 sequences are SNHLY and FYNNEI. This CDR3 has 13 amino acids. CDR3 residues: CASILDRGTEAFF. CDR3 DNA: TGTGCCAGCATTCTCGACAGGGGGACAGAAGCTTTCTTT. Filled out from reference TRBV2 and TRBJ1-1, the complete variable domain reads EPEVTQTPSHQVTQMGQEVILRCVPISNHLYFYWYRQILGQKVEFLVSFYNNEISEKSEIFDDQFSVERPDGSNFTLKIRSTKLEDSAMYFCASILDRGTEAFFGQGTRLTVV.

The chain couples TRBV21-1 to TRBJ2-1; the listed D gene, TRBD2, was not tested against the DNA. TRBV21-1 is termed a pseudogene. This CDR3 is built from 16 residues. Here the CDR3 reads CASSKAFGRPHNEQFF. The CDR3 bases are TGTGCCAGCAGCAAAGCGTTCGGGAGGCCCCACAATGAGCAGTTCTTC.

J is TRBJ2-3 and V is TRBV7-2; the match to TRBD2 covers 12 bases. With 4 bases clipped from V and 4 bases from J, the junction kept 3 bases outside the gene matches. This CDR3 region has 15 residues. CDR1 is SGHTA, CDR2 FQGNSA, per germline. CDR3 sequence: CASSSLAGGPDTQYF. CDR3 nucleotides: TGTGCCAGCAGCTCCCTAGCGGGAGGGCCAGATACGCAGTATTTT.

The chain links TRBV27 to TRBJ2-4; D gene unclear. The CDR3 runs to 12 residues. Looked up from germline, CDR1 is MNHEY and CDR2 is SMNVEV (reference sequence). Trimming pared 9 bases from V and 0 bases from J, leaving 6 bases between. The CDR3 is CARRSAKNIQYF. CDR3 sequence (DNA): TGTGCCAGGCGGTCAGCCAAAAACATTCAGTACTTC.

The chain uses TRBV19 and TRBJ1-1; D unclear. Germline CDR1 is LNHDA and CDR2 is SQIVND (reference sequence). V was shortened by 2 bases and J by 1 base, with 5 bases between the two germline ends. This CDR3 is built from 13 residues. CDR3 sequence reads: CASSINRNTEAFF. The CDR3 coding sequence is TGTGCCAGTAGTATAAACAGGAACACTGAAGCTTTCTTT.

In its sample, this clone was seen once. In the same sample, other DNA sequences code for this CDR3. The rearrangement links TRBV7-3 to TRBJ1-1; TRBD1 agrees at 8 bases. From germline, CDR1 is SGHTA and CDR2 FQGTGA. The CDR3 covers 12 residues. The junction had 3 bases not matched to a gene; V was cut back by 4 bases and J by 8 bases. The CDR3 loop reads CASSSRQGEAFF. In DNA, the CDR3 is TGTGCCAGCAGCTCAAGACAGGGGGAAGCTTTCTTT.

This sequence joins TRBV5-5 and TRBJ2-7; 9 nucleotides match TRBD1. The V and J ends lost 3 bases and 5 bases, in that order; junction bases with no gene match: 9. The CDR3 is 15 residues long. From germline, CDR1 is SGHKS and CDR2 YYEKEE (reference sequence). CDR3 coding DNA: TGTGCCAGCAGCTCTGCCGGGACAGGGTTACACGAGCAGTACTTC. It is translated as CASSSAGTGLHEQYF.

Only a few counts were recorded for this clone. The gene calls are TRBV29-1 and TRBJ2-1; TRBD1 agrees at 9 bases. The ends lost 5 bases at V and 4 bases at J; junction bases unmatched: 6. The CDR3 consists of 14 residues. Germline CDR1 SQVTM, CDR2 ANQGSEA. CDR3 in amino acids: CSVLRDRVYNEQFF. The CDR3 DNA sequence: TGCAGCGTTCTCCGGGACAGGGTATACAATGAGCAGTTCTTC.

This chain connects TRBV9 to TRBJ2-5; 15 bases agree with TRBD2. With V trimmed by 3 bases and J by 4 bases, 7 bases remained unmatched. Germline V CDR1 and CDR2: SGDLS, YYNGEE. The CDR3 has 17 amino acids. CDR3 DNA: TGTGCCAGCAGCGCGGGACTAGCGGGGGGCCAGGGAGAGACCCAGTACTTC. Protein: CASSAGLAGGQGETQYF.

In the case of this clone: Other DNA sequences in this specimen translate into the identical CDR3. This chain connects TRBV7-8 to TRBJ1-5; tentatively, D is TRBD1 (5 bases). Germline values: CDR1 SGHVS, CDR2 FQNEAQ. The CDR3 is 14 amino acids. V was pared by 5 bases and J by 5 bases, with 13 bases between. In nucleotides, the CDR3 is TGTGCCAGCAGCCCCTCGCGGGGGGATCAGCCCCAGCATTTT. Amino acids: CASSPSRGDQPQHF.

This rearrangement joins TRBV18 to TRBJ1-5; D remains unclear. Germline loops: CDR1 KGHSH, CDR2 LQKENI. With 5 bases removed from V and 0 bases from J, the gap between germline ends came to 11 bases. This CDR3 is 15 amino acids long. In nucleotides, the CDR3 is TGTGCCAGCTCATCAGGACTGTATAGCAATCAGCCCCAGCATTTT. This gives the protein CASSSGLYSNQPQHF.

The genes are TRBV3-1 (or the pseudogene TRBV3-2) and TRBJ2-7, with 8 bases identical to TRBD1. Germline V CDR1 and CDR2: LGHDT, YNNKEL (reference sequence). Trimming removed 6 bases from V and 0 bases from J; junction bases left unmatched: 7. The CDR3 runs 15 residues. The CDR3 reads CASSRHTGGSYEQYF. The CDR3 region has the DNA TGTGCCAGCAGTCGCCACACAGGGGGCTCCTACGAGCAGTACTTC.

V and J are TRBV5-4 and TRBJ1-2; maybe TRBD1 (6 bases). Trimming stripped 4 bases from V and 2 bases from J, with 15 bases between. This CDR3 has 15 amino acids. Germline V gives CDR1 SGHNT, CDR2 YYREEE (reference sequence). In DNA form, the CDR3 reads TGTGCCAGCAGCGATCCCCGCACAGGGAACTATGGCTACACCTTC. Protein: CASSDPRTGNYGYTF. Together with reference TRBV5-4 and TRBJ1-2, the CDR3 gives the full variable domain: ETGVTQSPTHLIKTRGQQVTLRCSSQSGHNTVSWYQQALGQGPQFIFQYYREEENGRGNFPPRFSGLQFPNYSSELNVNALELDDSALYLCASSDPRTGNYGYTFGSGTRLTVV.

In regard to this clone: The conserved final phenylalanine or tryptophan is absent from the CDR3, which likely points to a read error. The limits of the CDR3 on the DNA are not certain, so only TCRdb's listed CDR3 is given. The chain carries TRBV28 and TRBJ1-2. The length of the CDR3 is 12 amino acids, counting both ends. The germline CDR1 and CDR2 sequences are MDHEN and SYDVKM. This CDR3 reads CASSLGTGELFL.

The J gene is TRBJ1-1, the V gene TRBV5-5; possibly TRBD1 for D (5 bases). V was pared by 7 bases and J by 6 bases, with 25 bases between. Germline CDR1 and CDR2: SGHKS and YYEKEE (reference sequence). The CDR3 consists of 16 residues. The CDR3 loop reads CASRNYLWQGGSEAFF. The CDR3, as DNA: TGTGCCAGCCGAAATTACTTGTGGCAGGGAGGGTCTGAAGCTTTCTTT.

V usage is TRBV19 and J usage is TRBJ1-3; 7 nucleotides agree with TRBD1. The ends lost 6 bases at V and 1 base at J; junction bases unmatched: 9. The CDR3 sequence is 16 residues long. CDR1 is LNHDA and CDR2 is SQIVND in the germline V gene (reference sequence). DNA for the CDR3: TGTGCCAGTAGCTTAACAGGGGTAACTTCTGGAAACACCATATATTTT. Its protein is CASSLTGVTSGNTIYF.

The chain joins TRBV7-2 to TRBJ2-7; D gene ambiguous. CDR1 is SGHTA and CDR2 is FQGNSA in the germline V gene. V was cut by 1 base and J by 6 bases, with 16 bases left in between. The CDR3 is made up of 15 amino acids. In nucleotides, the CDR3 is TGTGCCAGCAGCTTAGACCTATTTGGAGTGGGCGAGCAGTACTTC. Translated: CASSLDLFGVGEQYF. Full variable domain (remainder filled in from reference TRBV7-2 and TRBJ2-7): GAGVSQSPSNKVTEKGKDVELRCDPISGHTALYWYRQSLGQGLEFLIYFQGNSAPDKSGLPSDRFSAERTGGSVSTLTIQRTQQEDSAVYLCASSLDLFGVGEQYFGPGTRLTVT.

V and J are TRBV4-2 and TRBJ2-2; tentatively, D is TRBD1 (5 bases). Trimming took off 3 bases at V and 6 bases at J, with 11 bases between the two ends. This CDR3 has 14 residues. From germline, CDR1 is LGHNA and CDR2 YNFKEQ. In DNA form, the CDR3 reads TGTGCCAGCAGCCAGGAAACAGGTTCCGGGGAGCTGTTTTTT. Amino acid sequence: CASSQETGSGELFF.

Only one count was recorded for this clone. In the same sample, other DNA sequences code for this CDR3. The chain is built from TRBV19 and TRBJ1-3; maybe TRBD1 (6 bases). The CDR3 has 16 amino acids. Germline V gene lookup returns CDR1 LNHDA and CDR2 SQIVND (reference sequence). The V gene lost 3 bases and the J gene lost 0 bases, with 12 bases spanning the gap. DNA for the CDR3: TGTGCCAGTAGTATCGACAGGCCTTACTCTGGAAACACCATATATTTT. Amino acid sequence: CASSIDRPYSGNTIYF.

The chain recombines TRBV10-3 with TRBJ2-3; D may be TRBD2 (6 bases). This CDR3 has 18 residues. CDR1 is ENHRY and CDR2 is SYGVKD in the germline V gene. The germline V and J ends were trimmed by 0 bases and 2 bases, with 18 bases remaining between them. The CDR3 nucleotides read TGTGCCATCAGTGAGTCTAGCGGACCCTACCGGATCACAGATACGCAGTATTTT. It codes for CAISESSGPYRITDTQYF.

This clone was found a few times. The gene calls are TRBV27 and TRBJ2-1; D perhaps matches TRBD2 (7 bases). V was clipped by 4 bases and J by 0 bases, with 16 bases between them. Germline lookup yields CDR1 MNHEY and CDR2 SMNVEV (reference sequence). This CDR3 spans 17 amino acids. The CDR3 sequence is CASSSVRGGSSYNEQFF. In DNA form, the CDR3 reads TGTGCCAGCAGTTCCGTGAGGGGGGGTAGCTCCTACAATGAGCAGTTCTTC.

This chain connects TRBV2 to TRBJ2-5, with D possibly being TRBD1 (6 bases). The CDR3 has 15 residues. CDR1 and CDR2 (germline): SNHLY, FYNNEI. Trimming took 2 bases from V and 4 from J, leaving 14 bases between them. The DNA of the CDR3 is TGTGCCAGCAGTGAAACAGGGATTATAACAGAGACCCAGTACTTC. This sequence encodes CASSETGIITETQYF.

The rearrangement links TRBV9 to TRBJ2-3, with 10 positions matching TRBD2. The CDR3 is 15 residues long. The ends lost 4 bases at V and 5 bases at J; junction bases unmatched: 7. CDR1 is SGDLS, CDR2 YYNGEE, per germline. The CDR3 sequence is CASSPRWTSGDTQYF. The CDR3 DNA is TGTGCCAGCAGCCCCCGGTGGACTAGCGGAGATACGCAGTATTTT.

The chain carries TRBV7-2 and TRBJ1-3, with a possible D match to TRBD1 (5 bases). The length of the CDR3 is 14 residues. V was pared by 5 bases and J by 0 bases, with 8 bases between. CDR1 is SGHTA and CDR2 is FQGNSA in the germline V gene. CDR3 loop: CASSGTGSGNTIYF. CDR3 DNA: TGTGCCAGCAGCGGAACAGGCTCTGGAAACACCATATATTTT.

The rearrangement uses TRBV6-5 and TRBJ2-7; 7 bases fit TRBD2. CDR1 is MNHEY and CDR2 is SVGAGI in the germline V gene. The CDR3 is made up of 15 amino acids. The trim removed 4 bases at V and 2 bases at J, leaving 8 bases unmatched. The CDR3 bases are TGTGCCAGCAGTTTCGCCGGGACTATAGCCTACGAGCAGTACTTC. This encodes CASSFAGTIAYEQYF.

As to this clone: Within the sample, other DNA sequences also encode this same CDR3. CDR3 sequence (DNA): TGTGCCAGCAGCCAGTCGACGGGTTCAGGGGGATCACCCCTCCACTTT. Translated, it gives CASSQSTGSGGSPLHF. The V call is TRBV14, the J call TRBJ1-6, with 7 bases identical to TRBD1. Looked up from germline, CDR1 is SGHDN and CDR2 is FVKESK. Unmatched junction bases numbered 12, after V lost 3 bases and J lost 10 bases. CDR3 length equals 16 residues.